Described below is a single TCR beta chain sequence and its context. The V end was cut by 3 bases, the J end by 10 bases, with 18 bases between. The germline CDR1 and CDR2 sequences are LGHNA and YSLEER. The CDR3 is made up of 14 amino acids. TCRdb's table, derived via immunoSEQ multiplex PCR, lists solely in-frame clones and lacks some. The sample gives approximately 58,000 clones, around 84% of which show up once; 5.6% is in the top ten. The record originates from a study of technical replicates of blood from a handful of donors. The chain combines TRBV4-3 with TRBJ1-2, with a weak D call TRBD1 (5 bases). Sequencing was carried out using PBMCs. The sequence was collected from a human donor in good health. Some clones in this sample may be carry-over from other donors' samples. The CDR3 DNA is TGCGCCAGCAGCCATCTACAGGAGGGTTCAGACTACACCTTC. This encodes CASSHLQEGSDYTF.